The source of this T cell receptor (beta chain) is a study of blood T cell repertoires in COVID-19. V was clipped by 3 bases and J by 4 bases, with 9 bases between them. This CDR3 region has 13 residues. Sequenced by immunoSEQ multiplex PCR; TCRdb stores in-frame clones only, minus some. The sample holds more than 100,000 clones, approximately 84% seen once. This sequence was found in a woman of 80 years or more with acute or convalescent COVID-19. Sample: peripheral blood. The genes are TRBV12-3 or TRBV12-4 and TRBJ1-2; TRBD1 is a possible D gene (5 bases). The CDR3, as DNA: TGTGCCAGCAGTTTGTGGAGGGGCTATGGCTACACCTTC. Translating gives CASSLWRGYGYTF.